Listed below are T cell receptor beta chains from one sample, sequenced in a study of T cell repertoires in cytomegalovirus infection. TCRdb re-analysed the reads in MiXCR, keeping a single row per CDR3 protein. The sample holds 200,000 to 300,000 distinct CDR3 sequences, 9% to 15% seen once. Sequences were obtained from PBMCs. Receptor source: a human donor in good health (CMV status not recorded). Some clones in this sample may be carry-over from other donors' samples. Each CDR3 is given with its conserved first and last residue. A D gene is named only where the DNA matches it firmly. Size tells how often a clone was seen (once, few, many) or the class of an expanded clone, and some rows leave it out.

clone_size,d_call,v_call,j_call,cdr3_nt,cdr3_aa
many,TRBD1,TRBV28,TRBJ2-7,TGTGCCAGCAGCGGGAGGACAGGGGCCTCCTTACGTAGGAGCGAGCAGTACTTC,CASSGRTGASLRRSEQYF
many,TRBD1,TRBV6-6,TRBJ1-5,TGTGCCAGCAGTGATAGGACAGGGTATCAGCCCCAGCATTTT,CASSDRTGYQPQHF
.,.,TRBV3-1,TRBJ2-2,TGTACCAGCAGCCAAGAGCTCGGGGGCACCGGGGAGCTGTTTTTT,CTSSQELGGTGELFF
few,TRBD2,TRBV19,TRBJ2-7,TGTGCCAGTAATACAGCGGGAGGTGAGCAGTACTTC,CASNTAGGEQYF
few,.,TRBV18,TRBJ1-5,TGTGCCAGCTCACAGACAGAGGGGCAACAGCCCCAGCATTTT,CASSQTEGQQPQHF
many,TRBD1,TRBV7-9,TRBJ1-2,TGTGCCAGCAGCTCCGGGACAGTCCTATATGGCTACACCTTC,CASSSGTVLYGYTF
few,.,TRBV2,TRBJ1-5,TGTGCCAGCAGTGAGTCCAGGGAGAGTCAGCCCCAGCATTTT,CASSESRESQPQHF
many,TRBD2,TRBV7-2,TRBJ2-7,TGTGCCAGCAGCCCGCTAGCGGGAGCCTACGAGCAGTACTTC,CASSPLAGAYEQYF
many,.,TRBV7-2,TRBJ2-3,TGTGCCAGCAGCTTCGGGGGAGCTACAGATACGCAGTATTTT,CASSFGGATDTQYF
many,.,TRBV29-1,TRBJ1-6,TGCAGCGTTGAAGAAAACGAGGGTTCACCCCTCCACTTT,CSVEENEGSPLHF
.,.,TRBV2,TRBJ1-5,TGTGCCAGCAGTGAAAGGTCGGGGCAGTCTAGCAATCAGCCCCAGCATTTT,CASSERSGQSSNQPQHF
few,TRBD2,TRBV2,TRBJ2-3,TGTGCCAGCAGCCTTAAGAGACTAGCGGATAACACAGATACGCAGTATTTT,CASSLKRLADNTDTQYF
many,TRBD2,TRBV7-2,TRBJ2-7,TGTGCCAGCAGCTTAGTAGGGACTAGCGGTGGCTACGAGCAGTACTTC,CASSLVGTSGGYEQYF
few,.,TRBV28,TRBJ2-7,TGTGCCAGCTGTGGGACGCTCTCCTACGAGCAGTACTTC,CASCGTLSYEQYF
many,.,TRBV2,TRBJ1-2,TGTGCCAGCAGTGAAGACGGCGGCACCACAACTAACTATGGCTACACCTTC,CASSEDGGTTTNYGYTF
.,.,TRBV10-3,TRBJ1-6,TGTGCCATCAGCCCTTCAGGCCCAGGGAATTCACCCCTCCACTTT,CAISPSGPGNSPLHF
many,TRBD2,TRBV29-1,TRBJ2-2,TGCAGCGTTAGAGGAATTGGGACTAGCGGGAGGACCGGGGAGCTGTTTTTT,CSVRGIGTSGRTGELFF
many,.,TRBV5-4,TRBJ1-3,TGTGCCAGCAGCTTGGGACGGCGGAGCTCTGGAAACACCATATATTTT,CASSLGRRSSGNTIYF
few,TRBD1,TRBV6-2/TRBV6-3,TRBJ2-1,TGTGCCAGCAGTTACGGGGGACAGGGGTTCGATGAGCAGTTCTTC,CASSYGGQGFDEQFF
.,.,TRBV6-2/TRBV6-3,TRBJ2-1,TGTGCCAGCAGCCTCCGAGACAATGAGCAGTTCTTC,CASSLRDNEQFF
many,TRBD1,TRBV6-5,TRBJ2-7,TGTGCCATAGGGGAGGACAGGGGCGCCTACGAGCAGTACTTC,CAIGEDRGAYEQYF
few,.,TRBV5-6,TRBJ2-5,TGTGCCAGCGGCATCCCGGGAAAGACCCAGTACTTC,CASGIPGKTQYF
few,.,TRBV20-1,TRBJ2-4,TGCAGTGCTAGAGATTACAGGGGAGGTGGTGACATTCAGTACTTC,CSARDYRGGGDIQYF
many,TRBD2,TRBV20-1,TRBJ2-1,TGCAGTGCTAGACCCTCGTGGGCGCGGGAGTCCGGCAATGAGCAGTTCTTC,CSARPSWARESGNEQFF
many,TRBD1,TRBV20-1,TRBJ1-2,TGCAGTGCCCAGGGGGAGGGGGAACCTCACTATGGCTACACCTTC,CSAQGEGEPHYGYTF
few,.,TRBV19,TRBJ1-4,TGTGCCAGTAGCGGGACCGCAAGTGAAAAACTGTTTTTT,CASSGTASEKLFF